This TCR beta chain is from a study of blood T cell repertoires in COVID-19. On the study more broadly: From the United States, Italy and Spain came samples of acute and convalescent COVID-19. Sample material is recorded as cDNA or gDNA derived from T cells, B-cell-depleted T cells, or PBMCs.

The V end was cut by 4 bases, the J end by 9 bases, with 7 bases between. The CDR3 is 12 amino acids. Germline CDR1 is ENHRY and CDR2 is SYGVKD. In the study's own analysis: Quantification of nucleated cells was approximated via reference gene primer amplification. Clones were read by immunoSEQ multiplex PCR, and TCRdb kept only the in-frame ones, dropping some. Clone size and the V and J calls come from that table; the DNA yielded D and trimming. The table shows some 180,000 clones, with around 90% occurring only once. The genes are TRBV10-3 and TRBJ1-6; D call uncertain. This TCR was sampled from a man in his fifties or sixties with acute or convalescent COVID-19. Sequencing was carried out using peripheral blood. In DNA form, the CDR3 reads TGTGCCATCAGTGGACGGAGTTCACCCCTCCACTTT. Translation: CAISGRSSPLHF.